This TCR beta chain was recorded in a study of T-cell reconstitution after alpha-beta-depleted transplantation in children. TCRbeta library construction was performed incorporating unique molecular identifiers. TCRdb reprocessed the PCR reads with MiXCR, giving one entry per CDR3 protein. The sample includes 600,000 to 800,000 distinct CDR3 sequences, around 12% of them seen just once. Study-wide points: Expanded graft clones, several hundred of them, were reportedly the source of alpha-beta T cells about two months after transplant. T-cell counts and diversity were attributed mostly to newly produced T cells one year after transplant. The study traced high day-60 TCRbeta diversity in some patients to surviving recipient T cells and thymic progenitors.

This CDR3 region has 12 residues. V shed 7 bases and J shed 5 bases, with 11 bases lying between them. This clonotype was detected only once. Its antigen remains unidentified. A much bigger clone sits one base away, suggesting this may be a read error. Sequencing used PBMCs, obtained before TCRalphabeta/CD19-depleted stem cell transplant. V is TRBV12-3 or TRBV12-4 and J is TRBJ2-5; D uncertain. The sequence came from a girl aged 2 to 10 with congenital amegakaryocytic thrombocytopenia, due to receive a stem cell transplant. The CDR3 loop reads CASTFLRETQYF. The CDR3 bases are TGTGCCAGCACCTTCTTAAGGGAGACCCAGTACTTC.